The 31 T cell receptor beta chains below come from one sample, sequenced in a study of cytomegalovirus exposure and HLA in healthy donors. The PCR made use of 60 Vbeta and 13 Jbeta primers. TCRdb's copy holds only in-frame clones and misses some; the assay was immunoSEQ multiplex PCR. The sample has around 140,000 clones, and its top ten clones hold 0.96%. The sequenced material came from PBMCs. The origin of the receptors is a male donor in good health and CMV-seronegative.

DNA of the CDR3: TGTGCCTGGAGAAGACTAGCGGGGGGGGAGACCCAGTACTTC. This translates into CAWRRLAGGETQYF. This rearrangement joins TRBV30 to TRBJ2-5, with 14 bases identical to TRBD2. Germline-derived CDR1 and CDR2 are GTSNPN and SVGIG (reference sequence). The CDR3 has 14 residues. V was clipped by 3 bases and J by 5 bases; unmatched bases: 2.

The CDR3: CASSPTPESQPQHF. CDR3 DNA: TGTGCCAGCAGCCCGACACCCGAGTCTCAGCCCCAGCATTTT. The chain joins TRBV7-6 to TRBJ1-5; D not resolved. Trimming cost V 5 bases and J 6 bases, with 14 bases left between them. The CDR3 extends over 14 amino acids. CDR1 and CDR2 from the germline V gene are SGHVS and FNYEAQ. Full variable domain (outside the CDR3, taken from reference TRBV7-6 and TRBJ1-5): GAGVSQSPRYKVTKRGQDVALRCDPISGHVSLYWYRQALGQGPEFLTYFNYEAQQDKSGLPNDRFSAERPEGSISTLTIQRTEQRDSAMYRCASSPTPESQPQHFGDGTRLSIL.

The CDR3 protein is CSVGVGTGATDTQYF. The DNA of the CDR3 is TGCAGCGTTGGAGTAGGGACAGGGGCCACAGATACGCAGTATTTT. The rearrangement uses TRBV29-1 and TRBJ2-3; 10 bases agree with TRBD1. Unmatched junction bases numbered 6, after V lost 4 bases and J lost 2 bases. This CDR3 comprises 15 residues. Germline CDR1 is SQVTM and CDR2 is ANQGSEA.

The chain couples TRBV5-4 to TRBJ2-7; weak D call: TRBD2 (5 bases). Germline V CDR1 and CDR2: SGHNT, YYREEE (reference sequence). V lost 4 bases and J lost 0, with 23 bases in between. The CDR3 extends over 18 amino acids. The CDR3 DNA reads TGTGCCAGCAGCACCGGTCGGTTTGGGCTAGCTTTCTCCTACGAGCAGTACTTC. Translation: CASSTGRFGLAFSYEQYF.

The chain joins TRBV7-2 to TRBJ2-1; weak D call: TRBD2 (7 bases). CDR1 and CDR2 (germline): SGHTA, FQGNSA. Trimming took 1 base from V and 6 from J, leaving 16 bases between them. This CDR3 is built from 16 residues. CDR3 nucleotide sequence: TGTGCCAGCAGCTTAGAAGGGACACCGGGGGGCAATGAGCAGTTCTTC. It is translated as CASSLEGTPGGNEQFF.

The V gene is TRBV19, the J gene TRBJ2-1, with 9 bases identical to TRBD2. V shed 6 bases, J shed 9 bases, and the junction held 6 bases outside the gene matches. CDR3 size: 13 residues. Germline loops: CDR1 LNHDA, CDR2 SQIVND (reference sequence). CDR3 region: CASRGSGSREQFF. The CDR3 DNA follows: TGTGCCAGTAGAGGTAGCGGGAGCCGTGAGCAGTTCTTC.

The chain employs TRBV6-5 and TRBJ2-7; tentative D call: TRBD1 (6 bases). This CDR3 comprises 15 residues. From germline, CDR1 is MNHEY and CDR2 SVGAGI. Between the trimmed V and J ends, which lost 0 bases and 2 bases, there was a span of 11 bases. CDR3 region: CASSYSPRTAYEQYF. The CDR3 bases are TGTGCCAGCAGTTACTCGCCCCGGACAGCCTACGAGCAGTACTTC.

This chain links TRBV9 with TRBJ1-5; 7 bases agree with TRBD1. V was pared by 3 bases and J by 0 bases, with 9 bases of the junction left unmatched. CDR1 SGDLS and CDR2 YYNGEE come from the germline V gene. This CDR3 comprises 17 residues. The CDR3 bases are TGTGCCAGCAGCGCCGGGACAGACCCTTATAGCAATCAGCCCCAGCATTTT. It is translated as CASSAGTDPYSNQPQHF.

The chain carries TRBV7-3 and TRBJ2-1; 8 bases agree with TRBD2. Germline V gene data show CDR1 as SGHTA and CDR2 as FQGTGA. This CDR3 has 17 residues. Unmatched junction bases numbered 5, after V lost 1 base and J lost 0 bases. The CDR3 bases are TGTGCCAGCAGCTTAATCGGGGGGGCTACCTCCTACAATGAGCAGTTCTTC. Translating gives CASSLIGGATSYNEQFF.

The gene calls are TRBV4-3 and TRBJ1-6, with D possibly TRBD1 on 6 matching bases. CDR1 and CDR2 (germline): LGHNA, YSLEER. Trimming took off 2 bases at V and 3 bases at J, with 8 bases between the two ends. The CDR3 spans 15 residues. The CDR3 sequence is CASSQQGNYNSPLHF. CDR3 DNA sequence: TGCGCCAGCAGCCAACAGGGGAACTATAATTCACCCCTCCACTTT.

The V and J genes are TRBV5-1 and TRBJ2-7, with 7 nucleotides matching TRBD2. CDR1 is SGHRS and CDR2 is YFSETQ in the germline V gene. This CDR3 has 13 residues. The trim removed 4 bases at V and 6 bases at J, leaving 7 bases unmatched. The DNA for the CDR3 is TGCGCCAGCAGCGTGGCGAGCGGGGTCGAGCAGTACTTC. Its protein product is CASSVASGVEQYF.

The J gene is TRBJ2-5, the V gene TRBV7-9, with 9 bases matching TRBD1. The better agreement between TRBJ2-7 and the DNA end casts doubt on the J call. Per the germline V gene, CDR1 is SEHNR and CDR2 is FQNEAQ (reference sequence). The CDR3 covers 14 residues. The CDR3 DNA follows: TGTGCCAGCAGAGGGAGGGGACAGGGCAACGAGCAGTACTTC. Translating gives CASRGRGQGNEQYF.

The V and J genes are TRBV29-1 and TRBJ2-1; 7 bases are shared with TRBD2. J lost 2 bases, V lost 6 bases, and 10 bases had no gene match. The germline CDR1 and CDR2 sequences are SQVTM and ANQGSEA. The CDR3 runs to 15 residues. The DNA for the CDR3 is TGCAGCGTCCCCGTGGGCGGGGGTCCCTACAATGAGCAGTTCTTC. Protein product: CSVPVGGGPYNEQFF.

The J gene is TRBJ1-5, the V gene TRBV5-1; 7 nucleotides line up with TRBD1. The CDR3 sequence is 14 residues long. CDR1 is SGHRS and CDR2 is YFSETQ in the germline V gene. V lost 4 bases, J lost 8 bases, and 9 bases stayed unmatched. This chain's CDR3 is CASSAQTGPEPQHF. CDR3 nucleotide sequence: TGCGCCAGCAGCGCCCAGACAGGGCCGGAGCCCCAGCATTTT.

The V and J genes are TRBV7-9 and TRBJ2-1, with D possibly TRBD1 on 6 matching bases. This CDR3 is built from 15 residues. The V end lost 4 bases, the J end lost 6 bases, and 16 bases lay between the germline ends. CDR1 is SEHNR and CDR2 is FQNEAQ in the germline V gene (reference sequence). The chain's CDR3 is CASSSPWGQFNEQFF. CDR3 in DNA: TGTGCCAGCAGCTCCCCTTGGGGGCAGTTCAATGAGCAGTTCTTC.

The rearrangement links TRBV9 to TRBJ2-3; weak D call: TRBD2 (5 bases). Germline lookup yields CDR1 SGDLS and CDR2 YYNGEE. The CDR3 runs 15 residues. V lost 3 bases and J lost 4, with 15 bases in between. This CDR3 reads CASSATLRAPDTQYF. In nucleotides, the CDR3 is TGTGCCAGCAGCGCCACCTTGAGGGCGCCAGATACGCAGTATTTT.

V is TRBV7-2 and J is TRBJ2-5, with TRBD2 identical over 11 bases. With 2 bases clipped from V and 5 bases from J, the junction kept 4 bases outside the gene matches. This CDR3 spans 15 amino acids. The germline gives CDR1 SGHTA, CDR2 FQGNSA. CDR3 residues: CASSLTSGSKETQYF. For the CDR3, the DNA is TGTGCCAGCAGCTTAACTAGCGGGAGTAAGGAGACCCAGTACTTC.

The chain couples TRBV6-1 to TRBJ1-2; D unclear. CDR3 length: 13 amino acids. Trimming removed 3 bases at V and 2 bases at J, with 7 bases between. CDR1 is MNHNS and CDR2 is SASEGT in the germline V gene. CDR3 DNA: TGTGCCAGCAGTGATGGGGAGAACTATGGCTACACCTTC. Protein product: CASSDGENYGYTF.

This chain links TRBV19 with TRBJ1-2; a weak D match, TRBD1 (6 bases). The CDR3 is made up of 13 amino acids. CDR1 is LNHDA, CDR2 SQIVND, per germline (reference sequence). The V gene lost 9 bases and the J gene lost 2 bases, with 13 bases spanning the gap. The CDR3 region has the DNA TGTGCCAGCTCTGATACAGGGAACTATGGCTACACCTTC. It translates to CASSDTGNYGYTF.

V usage is TRBV5-1 and J usage is TRBJ2-3; D unclear. V dropped 0 bases and J dropped 2 bases, with 4 bases sitting between them. The V gene's germline CDR1 is SGHRS and CDR2 YFSETQ. The CDR3 is 13 amino acids. The DNA of the CDR3 is TGCGCCAGCAGCTTGGAGCACACAGATACGCAGTATTTT. Encoded protein: CASSLEHTDTQYF.

The CDR3 DNA reads as TGTGCCAGTAGTGGAGTGCAGGGCACTGAAGCTTTCTTT. Protein: CASSGVQGTEAFF. This chain joins TRBV19 and TRBJ1-1; D is perhaps TRBD1 (5 bases). Trimming pared 5 bases from V and 4 bases from J, leaving 11 bases between. Looked up from germline, CDR1 is LNHDA and CDR2 is SQIVND (reference sequence). The CDR3 totals 13 residues. The whole variable domain, filled in from reference TRBV19 and TRBJ1-1, reads DGGITQSPKYLFRKEGQNVTLSCEQNLNHDAMYWYRQDPGQGLRLIYYSQIVNDFQKGDIAEGYSVSREKKESFPLTVTSAQKNPTAFYLCASSGVQGTEAFFGQGTRLTVV.

The chain joins TRBV5-5 to TRBJ1-1; D unclear. V was clipped by 1 base and J by 0 bases, with 4 bases between them. CDR1 SGHKS and CDR2 YYEKEE come from the germline V gene (reference sequence). This CDR3 has 13 amino acids. The CDR3 sequence: CASSLHMNTEAFF. DNA of the CDR3: TGTGCCAGCAGCTTGCACATGAACACTGAAGCTTTCTTT.

The V and J genes are TRBV19 and TRBJ1-1; D uncertain. V was cut by 3 bases and J by 4 bases, with 9 bases left in between. The CDR3 contains 13 residues. Germline CDR1 is LNHDA and CDR2 is SQIVND (reference sequence). This CDR3 reads CASSIRPSTEAFF. Here the CDR3 DNA reads TGTGCCAGTAGTATTCGCCCGAGCACTGAAGCTTTCTTT.

The gene calls are TRBV11-2 and TRBJ2-2; 11 bases fit TRBD2. This CDR3 is 16 amino acids long. The germline gives CDR1 SGHAT, CDR2 FQNNGV. Unmatched junction bases numbered 9, after V lost 4 bases and J lost 8 bases. The CDR3 spells CASSSPGTSGAGELFF. In nucleotides, the CDR3 is TGTGCCAGCAGCTCCCCCGGGACTAGCGGTGCTGGGGAGCTGTTTTTT.

This chain links TRBV9 with TRBJ1-5; a weak D match, TRBD1 (6 bases). Germline CDR1 is SGDLS and CDR2 is YYNGEE. The CDR3 length is 16 residues. With 0 bases removed from V and 0 bases from J, the gap between germline ends came to 10 bases. DNA of the CDR3: TGTGCCAGCAGCGTAGACGACAGGTATAGCAATCAGCCCCAGCATTTT. It encodes CASSVDDRYSNQPQHF.

The CDR3 protein is CASSPGTFNTEAFF. For the CDR3, the DNA is TGTGCCAGCTCACCCGGGACATTCAACACTGAAGCTTTCTTT. The chain carries TRBV18 and TRBJ1-1; tentative D call: TRBD1 (6 bases). V lost 3 bases and J lost 2, with 10 bases in between. The CDR3 loop spans 14 amino acids. Germline V gene sequence: CDR1 KGHSH, CDR2 LQKENI.

The V and J genes are TRBV5-1 and TRBJ2-5, with TRBD1 matching 7 bases. The germline V gene encodes CDR1 SGHRS and CDR2 YFSETQ. V lost 2 bases, J lost 4 bases, and 5 bases stayed unmatched. The CDR3 has 14 amino acids. CDR3 protein: CASSLQGLGETQYF. Here the CDR3 DNA reads TGCGCCAGCAGCTTACAGGGGCTAGGAGAGACCCAGTACTTC.

The chain links TRBV4-2 to TRBJ2-4, with TRBD2 matching over 14 bases. This CDR3 contains 16 residues. The V and J ends lost 4 bases and 9 bases, in that order; junction bases with no gene match: 8. The germline gives CDR1 LGHNA, CDR2 YNFKEQ. CDR3 nucleotides: TGTGCCAGCAGCCGGGGGACTAGCGGGAGTTTGAGCATTCAGTACTTC. Translated, it gives CASSRGTSGSLSIQYF.

The chain combines TRBV29-1 with TRBJ2-7; TRBD2 might be the D (6 bases). Germline V gene data show CDR1 as SQVTM and CDR2 as ANQGSEA. Trimming removed 3 bases at V and 6 bases at J, with 12 bases between. The CDR3 is 12 amino acids. DNA of the CDR3: TGCAGCGTTGATGGGGGGTTGGGCGAGCAGTACTTC. This encodes CSVDGGLGEQYF.

DNA of the CDR3: TGTGCCAGCTCACCACTGAATCCAGGCACAGACCTTGGGAACACTGAAGCTTTCTTT. Translated, it gives CASSPLNPGTDLGNTEAFF. The chain recombines TRBV18 with TRBJ1-1; no reliable D call. Germline V lookup: CDR1 KGHSH, CDR2 LQKENI. The CDR3 consists of 19 residues. Trimming removed 1 base from V and 1 base from J, with 22 bases in between.

The V gene is TRBV19, the J gene TRBJ2-7; D is possibly TRBD2 (6 bases). This CDR3 contains 16 residues. The germline V gene has CDR1 LNHDA and CDR2 SQIVND (reference sequence). Trimming shortened V by 6 bases and J by 7 bases, and 25 bases separated the two germline ends. The CDR3: CASSPPGGHLVGEQYF. CDR3 in DNA: TGTGCCAGTAGCCCCCCTGGAGGGCATCTAGTGGGTGAGCAGTACTTC.